The present T cell receptor (beta chain) was sequenced within a study of beta chain features in type 1 diabetes. Germline CDR1 and CDR2: GTSNPN and SVGIG (reference sequence). Trimming took off 0 bases at V and 4 bases at J, with 12 bases between the two ends. This CDR3 is 15 amino acids long. Study-level findings and limits: All four CD4+ subsets from Type 1 diabetes patients carried moderately but significantly shorter TCRB CDR3s. The analysis here could not establish whether HLA type shapes TCRB rearrangement. There were fewer insertions and more deletions at the VDJ junctions of type 1 diabetes patients. Shorter templates might be favored by PCR, and equally so in patients and in controls.

The investigators reverse transcribed all of the isolated RNA, so they sequenced expressed TCRB transcripts. Using immunoSEQ multiplex PCR, the repertoire was profiled, and TCRdb retains in-frame clones only, with some absent. Here the sample spans about 250,000 clones, approximately 10% being singletons. This clone has more than one count but fewer than ten. Its antigen is undetermined. Sequenced sample: naive CD4+ T cells from blood. V and J are TRBV30 and TRBJ1-4; D unresolved. The TCR sequence derives from a man younger than 40 with type 1 diabetes. The CDR3 bases are TGTGCCTGGAGTGTACCTTGGGCGGGTAATGAAAAACTGTTTTTT. Translating it yields CAWSVPWAGNEKLFF.